These 4 T cell receptor beta chains originate from one sample sequenced in a study of neurological immune-mediated disorders. Noted time point: longitudinal time-point 1 (baseline). Via MiXCR, TCRdb re-called the 5' RACE reads, giving one row per CDR3 protein. The sample has some 54,000 distinct CDR3 sequences; around 10% are singletons. Specimen: PBMCs. These receptors were collected from a male donor with HTLV-1-associated myelopathy (HAM/TSP).

This clonotype was found many times. The chain recombines TRBV20-1 with TRBJ2-7, with TRBD1 as a possible D gene (6 bases). This CDR3 is built from 15 residues. V gave up 3 bases and J gave up 6 bases, with 21 bases separating them. Per the germline V gene, CDR1 is DFQATT and CDR2 is SNEGSKA (reference sequence). CDR3 nucleotide sequence: TGCAGTGCTAGGCGTATAGGACAGAGTTTAGCCGAGCAGTACTTC. Amino acid sequence: CSARRIGQSLAEQYF.

This clonotype was picked up many times. This rearrangement joins TRBV5-1 to TRBJ1-5, with no clear D. Germline V CDR1 and CDR2: SGHRS, YFSETQ. CDR3 length: 14 amino acids. Trimming left V 7 bases short and J 1 base short, with 12 bases between. DNA for the CDR3: TGCGCCAGCGCGATCGACAACAGCAATCAGCCCCAGCATTTT. It translates to CASAIDNSNQPQHF. Combining the CDR3 with reference TRBV5-1 and TRBJ1-5 gives the whole variable domain KAGVTQTPRYLIKTRGQQVTLSCSPISGHRSVSWYQQTPGQGLQFLFEYFSETQRNKGNFPGRFSGRQFSNSRSEMNVSTLELGDSALYLCASAIDNSNQPQHFGDGTRLSIL.

This clonotype was detected ten times or more. CDR3: CSARGGRVVGYTF. The CDR3 coding sequence is TGCAGTGCTAGAGGTGGCAGGGTGGTTGGCTACACCTTC. This chain joins TRBV20-1 and TRBJ1-2, with D tentatively TRBD1 (5 bases). This CDR3 is 13 amino acids long. Germline lookup yields CDR1 DFQATT and CDR2 SNEGSKA (reference sequence). V lost 1 base and J 7 bases, leaving 13 bases between the germline ends.

This clonotype was counted many times. The chain joins TRBV29-1 to TRBJ2-3; possibly TRBD1 or TRBD2 for D (6 bases each). Germline V gene lookup returns CDR1 SQVTM and CDR2 ANQGSEA. V gave up 7 bases and J gave up 2 bases, with 19 bases separating them. The CDR3 contains 15 residues. CDR3 sequence (DNA): TGCAGCGCAGGGATGGGGGGCGTACCCACAGATACGCAGTATTTT. It translates to CSAGMGGVPTDTQYF.